Shown below are 8 T cell receptor beta chains from a single sample sequenced in a study of T-cell reconstitution after alpha-beta-depleted transplantation in children. Unique molecular identifiers were built into the TCRbeta library. One entry per CDR3 protein, called by TCRdb with MiXCR from the PCR reads. The sample holds hundreds of thousands of distinct CDR3 sequences, approximately 20% seen once. The sample was PBMCs from the stem cell graft donor, taken from the stem cell graft. The receptors originated from a human donor who donated a stem cell graft to a child with acute lymphoblastic leukemia.

In its sample, this clonotype was seen a few times. This sequence joins TRBV27 and TRBJ2-5; no definite D call. Germline CDR1 MNHEY, CDR2 SMNVEV (reference sequence). V was clipped by 3 bases and J by 5 bases, with 16 bases between them. There are 15 residues in the CDR3. CDR3 DNA sequence: TGTGCCAGCAGTTTTGGACGAGGTGGGAAGGAGACCCAGTACTTC. Its protein is CASSFGRGGKETQYF.

In DNA form, the CDR3 reads TGTGCCAGCAGTTTATCCGGGACAGGGTACTACGAGCAGTACTTC. Its translation: CASSLSGTGYYEQYF. This chain links TRBV27 with TRBJ2-7; 9 bases are shared with TRBD1. With 0 bases clipped from V and 3 bases from J, the junction kept 3 bases outside the gene matches. This CDR3 is 15 amino acids long. Germline V gene data show CDR1 as MNHEY and CDR2 as SMNVEV (reference sequence).

This chain joins TRBV20-1 and TRBJ2-1, with D perhaps matching TRBD1 or TRBD2 (5 bases each). The V and J ends lost 3 bases and 15 bases respectively, with 12 bases between them. Germline V gene lookup returns CDR1 DFQATT and CDR2 SNEGSKA (reference sequence). CDR3 length: 10 residues. CDR3 bases: TGCAGTGCTAGGGGACCTTCCGTGTTCTTC. Translation gives CSARGPSVFF.

The chain recombines TRBV10-3 with TRBJ2-3, with TRBD1 matching over 9 bases. V was clipped by 6 bases and J by 7 bases; unmatched bases: 11. Germline CDR1 ENHRY, CDR2 SYGVKD. CDR3 length: 15 amino acids. Here the CDR3 reads CAIRDRGARGYTQYF. CDR3 bases: TGTGCCATCAGGGACAGGGGCGCACGAGGATATACGCAGTATTTT.

The chain uses TRBV20-1 and TRBJ2-7; TRBD2 agrees at 9 bases. Germline assignment: CDR1 DFQATT and CDR2 SNEGSKA (reference sequence). The trim removed 3 bases at V and 6 bases at J, leaving 21 bases unmatched. The CDR3 contains 18 residues. CDR3 amino acids: CSARRLRGTSQAPFEQYF. In DNA form, the CDR3 reads TGCAGTGCTAGGAGACTGCGTGGGACTAGCCAAGCGCCTTTCGAGCAGTACTTC.

This clonotype was observed a handful of times. This sequence joins TRBV9 and TRBJ2-2; D could derive from TRBD1 or TRBD2 (6 bases each). V was trimmed by 2 bases and J by 10 bases, leaving 12 bases between them. Germline lookup yields CDR1 SGDLS and CDR2 YYNGEE. CDR3 length: 13 residues. The DNA for the CDR3 is TGTGCCAGCAGCGTCGGGGGCATCGAGGAGCTGTTTTTT. This codes for CASSVGGIEELFF.

The rearrangement joins TRBV7-8 to TRBJ1-1; the D is unclear. Germline V gene lookup returns CDR1 SGHVS and CDR2 FQNEAQ. Trimming stripped 2 bases from V and 0 bases from J, with 13 bases between. CDR3 length: 16 residues. CDR3 in DNA: TGTGCCAGCAGCTTAACCCCTTCGGGGATGAACACTGAAGCTTTCTTT. This sequence encodes CASSLTPSGMNTEAFF.

The chain couples TRBV28 to TRBJ1-1, with D hard to call. Trimming removed 5 bases from V and 11 bases from J, with 12 bases in between. The length of the CDR3 is 11 residues. In germline, CDR1 is MDHEN, CDR2 SYDVKM. The chain's CDR3 is CASSTRRVAFF. CDR3 coding DNA: TGTGCCAGCAGTACCCGAAGAGTGGCTTTCTTT. The variable domain in full, with the rest retrieved from reference TRBV28 and TRBJ1-1, is DVKVTQSSRYLVKRTGEKVFLECVQDMDHENMFWYRQDPGLGLRLIYFSYDVKMKEKGDIPEGYSVSREKKERFSLILESASTNQTSMYLCASSTRRVAFFGQGTRLTVV.